The 9 T cell receptor beta chains below come from one sample, sequenced in a study of cytomegalovirus exposure and HLA in healthy donors. This PCR relied on a set of 60 Vbeta primers and 13 Jbeta primers. Repertoires were generated with immunoSEQ multiplex PCR, while TCRdb's copy carries only in-frame clones and drops some. There are roughly 200,000 clones in the sample; 10% to 15% occur only once, and under 10% lies in the top ten. Input material: PBMCs. The receptors shown here come from a man between 45 and 60 years old in good health and CMV-seropositive.

The V and J genes are TRBV2 and TRBJ2-5; 9 bases match TRBD1. V lost 5 bases and J lost 5; bases outside the gene matches: 9. The CDR3 extends over 15 amino acids. CDR1 SNHLY and CDR2 FYNNEI come from the germline V gene. CDR3 loop: CASSLGTGQIETQYF. The CDR3 coding sequence is TGTGCCAGCAGTCTGGGGACAGGGCAAATTGAGACCCAGTACTTC.

The rearrangement uses TRBV11-3 and TRBJ2-6, with 7 bases matching TRBD1. CDR1 and CDR2 from the germline V gene are SGHNT and YENEEA. This CDR3 is built from 16 residues. J was trimmed by 0 bases and V by 6 bases; bases with no gene match: 5. The CDR3 region has the DNA TGTGCCAGCAGGAAAGGGGGCGTCTCTGGGGCCAACGTCCTGACTTTC. This sequence encodes CASRKGGVSGANVLTF.

The chain recombines TRBV4-3 with TRBJ2-7, with D tentatively TRBD1 (6 bases). The CDR3 is 13 residues long. Germline CDR1 and CDR2: LGHNA and YSLEER. V gave up 4 bases and J gave up 5 bases, with 12 bases separating them. CDR3 residues: CASSPQGFHEQYF. CDR3 sequence (DNA): TGCGCCAGCAGCCCACAGGGCTTCCACGAGCAGTACTTC.

This clone was observed a few times. This chain uses TRBV10-3 with TRBJ2-1; D might be TRBD1 (5 bases). CDR3 length: 13 amino acids. CDR1 is ENHRY and CDR2 is SYGVKD in the germline V gene. V was cut by 3 bases and J by 11 bases, with 14 bases left in between. Here the CDR3 DNA reads TGTGCCATCAGTGAAGGGGCAGTAGATAAGCAGTTCTTC. This gives the protein CAISEGAVDKQFF.

The V and J genes are TRBV2 and TRBJ2-2, with 8 bases fitting TRBD1. J gave up 1 base and V 2 bases, and 3 bases lay outside the gene matches. Germline V lookup: CDR1 SNHLY, CDR2 FYNNEI. The CDR3 extends over 16 amino acids. The CDR3 nucleotides are TGTGCCAGCAGTGAATTCGGACAGGGGAACACCGGGGAGCTGTTTTTT. It yields the protein CASSEFGQGNTGELFF.

This clone was observed a few times. The chain employs TRBV29-1 and TRBJ1-3; 9 positions agree with TRBD1. Germline V CDR1 and CDR2: SQVTM, ANQGSEA. J lost 0 bases, V lost 0 bases, and 9 bases had no gene match. The length of the CDR3 is 18 residues. The CDR3 DNA is TGCAGCGTTGAAGATCGGCTCGACAGGGGGTACTCTGGAAACACCATATATTTT. Its protein is CSVEDRLDRGYSGNTIYF.

This clone was seen only a few times. The chain has TRBV18 and TRBJ2-7; 8 nucleotides match TRBD1. With V trimmed by 3 bases and J by 2 bases, 6 bases remained unmatched. In germline, CDR1 is KGHSH, CDR2 LQKENI. There are 15 residues in the CDR3. CDR3 nucleotides: TGTGCCAGCTCACCTAGGACAGGGAACACCTACGAGCAGTACTTC. This gives the protein CASSPRTGNTYEQYF.

This clone was found a few times. J is TRBJ1-1 and V is TRBV7-2; maybe TRBD1 (5 bases). Trimming stripped 3 bases from V and 0 bases from J, with 8 bases between. Germline V gives CDR1 SGHTA, CDR2 FQGNSA. There are 14 residues in the CDR3. The CDR3 protein is CASSLSRVNTEAFF. As DNA, the CDR3 is TGTGCCAGCAGCTTGTCCAGGGTGAACACTGAAGCTTTCTTT.

This clone was counted between two and nine times. The rearrangement links TRBV6-1 to TRBJ1-1; 10 bases map to TRBD1. Trimming at V came to 7 bases and at J to 4 bases, leaving 9 bases not matched to a gene. This CDR3 has 15 amino acids. CDR1 is MNHNS, CDR2 SASEGT, per germline. The CDR3 loop reads CASKEGTGASTEAFF. Here the CDR3 DNA reads TGTGCCAGCAAAGAGGGGACAGGGGCAAGCACTGAAGCTTTCTTT.